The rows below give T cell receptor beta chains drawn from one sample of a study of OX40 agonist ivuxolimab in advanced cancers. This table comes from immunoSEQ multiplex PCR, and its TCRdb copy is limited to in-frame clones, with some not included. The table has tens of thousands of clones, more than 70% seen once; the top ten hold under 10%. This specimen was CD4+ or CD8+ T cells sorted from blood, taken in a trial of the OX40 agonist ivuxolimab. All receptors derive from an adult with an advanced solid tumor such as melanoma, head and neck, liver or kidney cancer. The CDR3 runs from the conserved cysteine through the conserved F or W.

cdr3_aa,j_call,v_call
CASSLEAGSYEQYF,TRBJ2-7,TRBV11-3
CASSLQGNTEAFF,TRBJ1-1,TRBV6-5
CASSQQGRVLFF,TRBJ2-2,TRBV14
CASSGGGLSRTDTQYF,TRBJ2-3,TRBV6-6
CASSPVGVGTDTQYF,TRBJ2-3,TRBV6-5
CASSEFGQGATGYTF,TRBJ1-2,TRBV6-1
CASSLDGGDTGELFF,TRBJ2-2,TRBV5-1
CASSEMGRGDTEAFF,TRBJ1-1,TRBV25-1
CASSTPQGATDTGELFF,TRBJ2-2,TRBV27
CASSLEANTEAFF,TRBJ1-1,TRBV7-9
CATSRDADSYEQYF,TRBJ2-7,TRBV15
CASSLDSETYEQYF,TRBJ2-7,TRBV5-6
CASSLYKNTIYF,TRBJ1-3,TRBV28
CASSYGPGVFF,TRBJ1-1,TRBV6-5
CASSPTSGRANTGELFF,TRBJ2-2,TRBV7-9
CATGTYSNYGYTF,TRBJ1-2,TRBV19
CASSLASGLNQPQHF,TRBJ1-5,TRBV7-6
CASSSSPIMNTEAFF,TRBJ1-1,TRBV9
CASSSPPGLAGGITGELFF,TRBJ2-2,TRBV28
CASSYVMNTEAFF,TRBJ1-1,TRBV6-6
CAWSFGRNEQYF,TRBJ2-7,TRBV30
CASSDPQGANEQYF,TRBJ2-7,TRBV5-1